This TCR beta chain was retrieved from a study of regulatory T cells in long-lasting Graves disease. This CDR3 region has 16 residues. The V gene end was trimmed by 5 bases and the J gene end by 4 bases; junction bases not matched to a gene: 10. Germline CDR1 is SGHAT and CDR2 is FQNNGV. TCR beta libraries were built with iRepertoire HTBI primers and Arm-PCR of CDR3 regions. TCRdb re-analysed the multiplex PCR reads in MiXCR, keeping a single row per CDR3 protein. In the table there are approximately 460,000 distinct CDR3 sequences, about a sixth of which are singletons. Documented time point: newly diagnosed GD, antithyroid drugs for less than 3 months. Construction of the TCR library relied on RNA isolated from PBMCs. This clonotype was recorded at least ten times. These data are also associated with another study on T cells in Graves' hyperthyroidism and ophthalmopathy.

This chain uses TRBV11-2 with TRBJ2-1, with 8 bases identical to TRBD2. The clonotype was recovered from a woman in her twenties or thirties with Graves disease. The sequenced sample was peripheral blood mononuclear cells (PBMCs), obtained at new diagnosis, from a patient treated with antithyroid drugs. As DNA, the CDR3 is TGTGCCAGCAGCCGTCTACTAGCGGCTATTTACAATGAGCAGTTCTTC. Translation gives CASSRLLAAIYNEQFF.